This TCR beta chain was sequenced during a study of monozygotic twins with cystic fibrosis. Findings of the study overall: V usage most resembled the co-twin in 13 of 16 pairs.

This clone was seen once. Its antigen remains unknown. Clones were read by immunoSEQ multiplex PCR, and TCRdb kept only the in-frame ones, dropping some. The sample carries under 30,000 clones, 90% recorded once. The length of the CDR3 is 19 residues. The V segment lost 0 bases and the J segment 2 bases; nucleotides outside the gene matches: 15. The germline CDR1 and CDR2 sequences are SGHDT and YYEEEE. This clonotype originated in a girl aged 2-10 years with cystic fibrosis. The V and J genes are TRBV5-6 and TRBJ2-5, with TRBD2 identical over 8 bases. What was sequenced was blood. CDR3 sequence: CASSLVLGGEAAWQETQYF. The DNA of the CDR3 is TGTGCCAGCAGCTTGGTTCTCGGGGGGGAGGCCGCGTGGCAAGAGACCCAGTACTTC.